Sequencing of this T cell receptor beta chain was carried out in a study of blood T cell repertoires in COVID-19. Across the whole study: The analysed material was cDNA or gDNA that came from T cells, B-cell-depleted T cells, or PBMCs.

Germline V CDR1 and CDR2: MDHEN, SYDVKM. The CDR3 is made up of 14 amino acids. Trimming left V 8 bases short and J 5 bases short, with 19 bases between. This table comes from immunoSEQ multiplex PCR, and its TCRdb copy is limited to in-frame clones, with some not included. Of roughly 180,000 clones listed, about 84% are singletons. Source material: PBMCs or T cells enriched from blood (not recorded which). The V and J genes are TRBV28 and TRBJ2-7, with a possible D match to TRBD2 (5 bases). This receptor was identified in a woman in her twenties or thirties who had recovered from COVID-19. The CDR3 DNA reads TGTGCCAGCGGAACCGGGCGAGGGTTTCACGAGCAGTACTTC. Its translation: CASGTGRGFHEQYF.